This T cell receptor beta chain was observed in a study of cytomegalovirus exposure and HLA in healthy donors. Across the whole study: Some 200 million T cells yielded about 120 million unique TCR beta sequences, as an earlier analysis found.

Germline-derived CDR1 and CDR2 are SGHDT and YYEEEE. V lost 2 bases and J 8 bases, leaving 13 bases between the germline ends. The CDR3 extends over 13 amino acids. This PCR relied on a set of 60 Vbeta primers and 13 Jbeta primers. Only in-frame clones appear in the TCRdb table, and some are missing; sequencing was by immunoSEQ multiplex PCR. Among more than 110,000 clones listed, 70% to 85% were seen once. The V gene is TRBV5-6, the J gene TRBJ1-2; unclear D gene. Sequencing was done on a sample of PBMCs. This receptor was taken from a woman between 45 and 60 years old in good health and CMV-seropositive. The CDR3 DNA is TGTGCCAGCAGCTTTACGGGAGTTCGGGGCTACACCTTC. Residues: CASSFTGVRGYTF.